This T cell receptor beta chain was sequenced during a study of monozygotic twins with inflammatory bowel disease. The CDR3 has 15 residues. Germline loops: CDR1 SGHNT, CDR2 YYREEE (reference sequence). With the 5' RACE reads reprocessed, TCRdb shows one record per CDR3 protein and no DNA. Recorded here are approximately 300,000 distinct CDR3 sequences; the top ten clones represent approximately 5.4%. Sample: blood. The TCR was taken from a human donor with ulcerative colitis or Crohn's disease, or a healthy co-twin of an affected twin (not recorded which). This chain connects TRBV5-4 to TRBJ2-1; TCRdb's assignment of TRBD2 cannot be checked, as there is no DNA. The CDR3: CASSRGGTTDNEQFF.